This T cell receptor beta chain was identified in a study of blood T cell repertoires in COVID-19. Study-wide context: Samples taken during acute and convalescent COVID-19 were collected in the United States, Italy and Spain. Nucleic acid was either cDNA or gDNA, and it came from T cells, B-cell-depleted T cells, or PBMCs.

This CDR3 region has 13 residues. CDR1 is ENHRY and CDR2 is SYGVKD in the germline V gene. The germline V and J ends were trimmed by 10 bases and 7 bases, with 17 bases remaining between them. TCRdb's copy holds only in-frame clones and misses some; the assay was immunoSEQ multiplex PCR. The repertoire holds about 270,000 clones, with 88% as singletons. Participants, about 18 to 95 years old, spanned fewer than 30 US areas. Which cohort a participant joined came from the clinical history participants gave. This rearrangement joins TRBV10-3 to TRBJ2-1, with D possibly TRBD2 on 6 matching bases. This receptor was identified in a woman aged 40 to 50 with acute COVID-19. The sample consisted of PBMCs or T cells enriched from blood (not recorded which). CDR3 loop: CATSGLAQNEQFF. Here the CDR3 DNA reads TGTGCCACCTCGGGACTGGCGCAGAATGAGCAGTTCTTC.